The T cell receptor (beta chain) under discussion was sequenced for a study of molecular identifiers for immune sequencing clone quantification. Study observations and caveats: Clonotypes topping 20 RNA copies carried over 98% of effector molecules but under 1% of naive ones.

TCRdb re-called the PCR reads through MiXCR, storing one row per CDR3 protein. The sample yields about half a million distinct CDR3 sequences, around a fifth seen once. V shed 2 bases, J shed 6 bases, and the junction held 6 bases outside the gene matches. The CDR3 sequence is 15 residues long. CDR1 MDHEN and CDR2 SYDVKM come from the germline V gene. With regard to this clonotype: The antigen is not known.

Naive CD8 library inputs spanned roughly 20,000 to 1,100,000 sorted cells and 10%, 30% or 50% RNA. This clonotype was sampled from a human donor in good health. Some libraries in this study had Jurkat cell RNA spiked in. This chain uses TRBV28 with TRBJ1-5, with 8 bases identical to TRBD1. The sample was naive CD8+ T cells from blood, with Jurkat cell RNA spiked in. As for subset: FACS-sorted CD8+CD4-CCR7+CD45RA+ naive T cells. The CDR3 sequence: CASSLRQGASQPQHF. CDR3 nucleotide sequence: TGTGCCAGCAGTTTACGGCAGGGGGCCAGTCAGCCCCAGCATTTT.